This T cell receptor beta chain was sequenced in a study of blood T cell repertoires in COVID-19. At the level of the study: Both acute and convalescent COVID-19 samples were obtained from the United States, Italy and Spain.

Under the authors' procedure: How many nucleated cells were present was estimated from reference gene primer amplification. Data came from immunoSEQ multiplex PCR; TCRdb stores just in-frame clones and leaves some out. That table gives V, J and clone size, and the DNA gave D and trimming. The profile shows around 200,000 clones, around 90% of them singletons. Participants were aged 18 to 89 years from around 24 US areas. This CDR3 is built from 17 residues. The germline V gene encodes CDR1 LNHDA and CDR2 SQIVND (reference sequence). V was pared by 4 bases and J by 1 base, with 9 bases of the junction left unmatched.

The specimen sequenced was PBMCs or T cells enriched from blood (not recorded which). This TCR derives from a man between 18 and 35 years old with acute COVID-19. The chain couples TRBV19 to TRBJ2-3, with 9 bases aligning to TRBD1. CDR3 DNA sequence: TGTGCCAGTAGTAAACAGGGGGCATCGAGGGGCACAGATACGCAGTATTTT. Encoded protein: CASSKQGASRGTDTQYF.